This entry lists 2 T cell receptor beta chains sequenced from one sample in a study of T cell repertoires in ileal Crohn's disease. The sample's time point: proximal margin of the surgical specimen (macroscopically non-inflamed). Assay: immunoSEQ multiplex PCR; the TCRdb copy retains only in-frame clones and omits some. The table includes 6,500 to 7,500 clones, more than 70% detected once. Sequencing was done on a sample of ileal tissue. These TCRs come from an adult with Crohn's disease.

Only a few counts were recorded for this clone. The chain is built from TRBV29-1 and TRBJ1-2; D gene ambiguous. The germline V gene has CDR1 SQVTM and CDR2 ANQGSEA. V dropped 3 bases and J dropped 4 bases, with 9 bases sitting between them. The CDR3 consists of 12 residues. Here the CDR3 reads CSVEGNGYGYTF. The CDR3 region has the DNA TGCAGCGTTGAGGGTAACGGCTATGGCTACACCTTC.

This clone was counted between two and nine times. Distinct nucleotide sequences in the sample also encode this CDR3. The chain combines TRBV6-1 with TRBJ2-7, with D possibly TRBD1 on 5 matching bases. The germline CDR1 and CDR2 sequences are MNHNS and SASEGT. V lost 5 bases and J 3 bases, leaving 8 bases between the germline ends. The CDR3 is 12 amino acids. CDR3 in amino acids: CASSLRDYEQYF. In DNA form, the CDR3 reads TGTGCCAGCAGTCTCAGGGACTACGAGCAGTACTTC.